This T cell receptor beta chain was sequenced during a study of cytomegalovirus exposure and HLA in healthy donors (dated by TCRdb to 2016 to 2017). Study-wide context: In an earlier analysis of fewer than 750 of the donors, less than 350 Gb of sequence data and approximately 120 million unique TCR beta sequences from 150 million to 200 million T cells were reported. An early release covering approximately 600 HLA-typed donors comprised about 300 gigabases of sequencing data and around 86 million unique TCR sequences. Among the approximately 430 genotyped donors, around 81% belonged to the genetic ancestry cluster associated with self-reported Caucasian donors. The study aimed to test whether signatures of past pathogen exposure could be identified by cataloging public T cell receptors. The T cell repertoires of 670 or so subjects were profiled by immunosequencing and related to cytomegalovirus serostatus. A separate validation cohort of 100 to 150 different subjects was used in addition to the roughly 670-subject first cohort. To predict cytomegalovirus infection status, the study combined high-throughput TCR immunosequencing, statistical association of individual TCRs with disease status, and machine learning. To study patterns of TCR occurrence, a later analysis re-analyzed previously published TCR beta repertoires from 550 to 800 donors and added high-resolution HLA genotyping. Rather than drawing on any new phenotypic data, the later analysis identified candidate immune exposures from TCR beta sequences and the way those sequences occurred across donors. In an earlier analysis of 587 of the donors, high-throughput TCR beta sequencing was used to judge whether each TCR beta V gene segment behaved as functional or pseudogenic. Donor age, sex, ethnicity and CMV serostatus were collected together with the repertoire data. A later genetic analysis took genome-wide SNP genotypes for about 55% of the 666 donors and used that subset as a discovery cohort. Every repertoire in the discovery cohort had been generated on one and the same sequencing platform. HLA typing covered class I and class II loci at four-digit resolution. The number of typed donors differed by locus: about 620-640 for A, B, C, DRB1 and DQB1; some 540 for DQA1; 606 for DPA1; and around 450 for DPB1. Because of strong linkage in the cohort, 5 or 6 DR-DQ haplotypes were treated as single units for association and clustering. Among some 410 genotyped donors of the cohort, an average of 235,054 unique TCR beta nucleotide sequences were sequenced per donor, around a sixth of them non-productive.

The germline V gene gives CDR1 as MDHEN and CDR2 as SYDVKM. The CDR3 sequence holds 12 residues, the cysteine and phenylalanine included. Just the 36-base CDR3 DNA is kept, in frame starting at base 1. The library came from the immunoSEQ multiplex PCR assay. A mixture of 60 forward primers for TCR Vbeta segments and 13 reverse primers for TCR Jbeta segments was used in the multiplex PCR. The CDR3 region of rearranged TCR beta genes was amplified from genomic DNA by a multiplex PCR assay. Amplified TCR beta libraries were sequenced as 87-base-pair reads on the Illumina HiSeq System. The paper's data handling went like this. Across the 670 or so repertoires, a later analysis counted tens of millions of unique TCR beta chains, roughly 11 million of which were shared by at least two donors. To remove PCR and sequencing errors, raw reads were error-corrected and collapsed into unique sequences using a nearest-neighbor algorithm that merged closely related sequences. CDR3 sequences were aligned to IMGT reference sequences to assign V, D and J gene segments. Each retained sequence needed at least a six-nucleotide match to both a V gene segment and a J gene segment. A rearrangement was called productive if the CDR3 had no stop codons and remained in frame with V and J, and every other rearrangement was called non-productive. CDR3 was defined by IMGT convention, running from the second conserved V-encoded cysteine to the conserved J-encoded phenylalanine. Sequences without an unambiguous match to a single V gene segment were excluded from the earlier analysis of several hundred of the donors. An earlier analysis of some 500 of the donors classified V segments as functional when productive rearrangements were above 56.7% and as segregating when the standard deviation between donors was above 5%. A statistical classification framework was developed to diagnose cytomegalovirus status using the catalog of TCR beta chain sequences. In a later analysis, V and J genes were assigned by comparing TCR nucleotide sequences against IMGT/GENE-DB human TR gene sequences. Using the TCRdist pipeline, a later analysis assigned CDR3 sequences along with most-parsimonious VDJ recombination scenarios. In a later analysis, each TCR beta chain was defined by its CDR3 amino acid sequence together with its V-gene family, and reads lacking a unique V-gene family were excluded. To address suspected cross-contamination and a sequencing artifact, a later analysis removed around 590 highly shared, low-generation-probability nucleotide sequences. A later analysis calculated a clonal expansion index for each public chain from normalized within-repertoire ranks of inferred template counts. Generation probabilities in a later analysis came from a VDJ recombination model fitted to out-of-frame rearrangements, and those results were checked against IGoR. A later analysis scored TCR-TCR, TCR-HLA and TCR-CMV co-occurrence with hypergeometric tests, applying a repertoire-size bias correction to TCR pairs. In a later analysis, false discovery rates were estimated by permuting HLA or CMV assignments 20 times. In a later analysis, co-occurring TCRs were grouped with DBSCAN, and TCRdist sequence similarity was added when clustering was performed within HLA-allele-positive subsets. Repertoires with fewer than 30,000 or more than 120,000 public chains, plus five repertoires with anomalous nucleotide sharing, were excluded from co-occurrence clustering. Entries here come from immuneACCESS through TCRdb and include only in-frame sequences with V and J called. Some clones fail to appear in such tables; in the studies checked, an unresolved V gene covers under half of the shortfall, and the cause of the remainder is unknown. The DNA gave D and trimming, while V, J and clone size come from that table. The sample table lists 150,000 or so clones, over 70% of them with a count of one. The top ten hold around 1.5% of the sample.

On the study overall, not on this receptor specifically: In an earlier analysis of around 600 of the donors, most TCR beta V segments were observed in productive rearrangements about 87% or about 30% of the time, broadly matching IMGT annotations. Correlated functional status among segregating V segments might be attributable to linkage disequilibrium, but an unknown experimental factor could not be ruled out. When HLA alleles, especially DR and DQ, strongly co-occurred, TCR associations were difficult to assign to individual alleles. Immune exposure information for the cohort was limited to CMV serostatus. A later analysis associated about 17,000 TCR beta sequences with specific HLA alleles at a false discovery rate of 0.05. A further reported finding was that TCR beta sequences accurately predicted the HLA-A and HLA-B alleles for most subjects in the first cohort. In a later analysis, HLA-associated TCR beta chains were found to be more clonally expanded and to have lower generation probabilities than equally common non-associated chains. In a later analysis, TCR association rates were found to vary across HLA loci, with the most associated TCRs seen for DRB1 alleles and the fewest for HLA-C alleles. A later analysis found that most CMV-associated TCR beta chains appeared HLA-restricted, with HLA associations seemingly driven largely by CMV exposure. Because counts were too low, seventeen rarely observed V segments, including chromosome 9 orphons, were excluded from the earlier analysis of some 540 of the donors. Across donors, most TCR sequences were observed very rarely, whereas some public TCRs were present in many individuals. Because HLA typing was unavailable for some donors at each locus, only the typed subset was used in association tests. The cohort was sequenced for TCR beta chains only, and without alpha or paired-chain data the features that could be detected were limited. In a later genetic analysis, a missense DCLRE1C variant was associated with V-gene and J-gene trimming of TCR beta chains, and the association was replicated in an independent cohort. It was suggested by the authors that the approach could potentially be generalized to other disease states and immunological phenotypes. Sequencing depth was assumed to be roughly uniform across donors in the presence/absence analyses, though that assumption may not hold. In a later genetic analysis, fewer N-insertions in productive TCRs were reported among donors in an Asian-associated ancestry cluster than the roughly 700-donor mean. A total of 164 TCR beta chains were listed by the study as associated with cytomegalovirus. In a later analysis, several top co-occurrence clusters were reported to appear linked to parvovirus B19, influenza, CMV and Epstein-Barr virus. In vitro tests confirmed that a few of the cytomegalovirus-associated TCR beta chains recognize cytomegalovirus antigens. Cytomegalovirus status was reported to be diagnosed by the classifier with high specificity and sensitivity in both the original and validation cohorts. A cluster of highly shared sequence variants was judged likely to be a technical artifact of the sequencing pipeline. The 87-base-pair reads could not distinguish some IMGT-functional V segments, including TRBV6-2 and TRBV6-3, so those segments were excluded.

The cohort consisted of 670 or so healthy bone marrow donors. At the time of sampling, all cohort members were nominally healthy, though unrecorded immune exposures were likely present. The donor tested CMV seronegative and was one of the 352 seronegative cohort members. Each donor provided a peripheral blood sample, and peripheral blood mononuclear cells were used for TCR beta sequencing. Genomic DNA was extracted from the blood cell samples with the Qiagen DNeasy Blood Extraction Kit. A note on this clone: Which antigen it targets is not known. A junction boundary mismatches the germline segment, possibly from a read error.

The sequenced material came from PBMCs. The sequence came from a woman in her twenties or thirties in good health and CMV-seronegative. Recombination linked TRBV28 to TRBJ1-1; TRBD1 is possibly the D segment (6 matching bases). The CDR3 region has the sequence CASSPEVQGSRF. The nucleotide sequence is TGTGCCAGCAGTCCGGAGGTACAGGGATCCCGATTT. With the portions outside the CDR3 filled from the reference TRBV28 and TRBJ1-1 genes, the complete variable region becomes DVKVTQSSRYLVKRTGEKVFLECVQDMDHENMFWYRQDPGLGLRLIYFSYDVKMKEKGDIPEGYSVSREKKERFSLILESASTNQTSMYLCASSPEVQGSRFGQGTRLTVV.